This T cell receptor beta chain was retrieved from a study of CD8 T cells in ankylosing spondylitis. Library preparation for TCR beta used quantitative 5'-RACE with molecular barcodes. TCRdb re-called the 5' RACE reads through MiXCR, storing one row per CDR3 protein. The data hold hundreds of thousands of distinct CDR3 sequences, with around 8% observed a single time. Notes on the study in general: CD8+ by phenotype, disease-linked clones were relatively rare in peripheral blood. Reports of some motif variants in reactive arthritis synovial fluid and blood predate this one. Characteristic of ankylosing spondylitis blood, it appeared, was a TCR beta motif comprising eight highly homologous variants.

This clonotype appeared a few times. What it binds is not known. From germline, CDR1 is MNHEY and CDR2 SVGEGT. The J segment lost 3 bases and the V segment lost 2 bases, leaving 15 bases of the junction unmatched. There are 19 residues in the CDR3. What was sequenced was blood, either unsorted or a sorted T cell fraction (not recorded which). The chain joins TRBV6-2 or TRBV6-3 to TRBJ2-1; 8 nucleotides agree with TRBD2. This TCR was recovered from a female donor with ankylosing spondylitis or in good health (not recorded which). CDR3 DNA: TGTGCCAGCAGTTACCCTAACCTACTAGTCCGGGGGGGCTACAATGAGCAGTTCTTC. It yields the protein CASSYPNLLVRGGYNEQFF.